The entry below describes one TCR beta chain. This record comes from a study of human T cells and chemical hapten exposure. Each cDNA molecule in the library carried unique molecular identifiers. TCRdb analysed the RACE reads with MiXCR anew, one entry per CDR3 protein. This table has just under 350,000 distinct CDR3 sequences, around 7% appearing once. The sample's time point: patch test 1, 2 weeks after DPC sensitization. Treatment defined: therapeutic diphenylcyclopropenone sensitization with weekly scalp DPC. With 1 base removed from V and 4 bases from J, the gap between germline ends came to 4 bases. CDR1 is DFQATT, CDR2 SNEGSKA, per germline (reference sequence). CDR3 length equals 12 residues.

This sample comprised whole blood, obtained in connection with sensitization to the hapten diphenylcyclopropenone (DPC). The TCR comes from a woman aged 18-29 years with alopecia areata. Some clones in this sample may be carry-over from other donors' samples. The chain is built from TRBV20-1 and TRBJ2-2; no clear D. As DNA, the CDR3 is TGCAGTGCTAGAGGTCCCACCGGGGAGCTGTTTTTT. The encoded protein is CSARGPTGELFF.